A single sample gave rise to the 22 T cell receptor beta chains below, sequenced in a study of blood T cell repertoires in COVID-19. Libraries were prepared by immunoSEQ multiplex PCR; TCRdb keeps only in-frame clonotypes and omits some of them. The sample records under 200,000 clones, about 80% being singletons. Sequencing was carried out using PBMCs or T cells enriched from blood (not recorded which). The receptors here all came from a woman aged 55-70 years with acute COVID-19.

There are a few counts of this clone. This chain joins TRBV19 and TRBJ1-1, with 9 bases identical to TRBD1. V lost 5 bases and J lost 4; bases outside the gene matches: 11. The germline CDR1 and CDR2 sequences are LNHDA and SQIVND (reference sequence). CDR3 length: 16 amino acids. The CDR3 DNA follows: TGTGCCAGTAGTCGAACCTTGACAGGGGGTAGCACTGAAGCTTTCTTT. Translation gives CASSRTLTGGSTEAFF.

The J gene is TRBJ2-7, the V gene TRBV6-5; D is possibly TRBD2 (6 bases). Germline CDR1 and CDR2: MNHEY and SVGAGI. The CDR3 extends over 14 amino acids. V was shortened by 2 bases and J by 4 bases, with 12 bases between the two germline ends. CDR3 region: CASSYPGTQYEQYF. The CDR3 DNA sequence: TGTGCCAGCAGTTACCCCGGGACTCAGTACGAGCAGTACTTC.

The V call is TRBV6-2 or TRBV6-3, the J call TRBJ2-4; maybe TRBD1 (6 bases). This CDR3 is built from 16 residues. CDR1 MNHEY and CDR2 SVGEGT come from the germline V gene. Trimming shortened V by 0 bases and J by 3 bases, and 12 bases separated the two germline ends. CDR3 coding DNA: TGTGCCAGCAGTTACTCTAGGGGGTTTGGCAAAAACATTCAGTACTTC. Its protein is CASSYSRGFGKNIQYF.

The rearrangement joins TRBV7-9 to TRBJ2-6; D remains ambiguous. This CDR3 has 14 amino acids. Germline lookup yields CDR1 SEHNR and CDR2 FQNEAQ (reference sequence). The V gene lost 5 bases and the J gene lost 0 bases, with 5 bases spanning the gap. CDR3 amino acids: CASSLISGANVLTF. The CDR3 DNA sequence: TGTGCCAGCAGCCTAATCTCTGGGGCCAACGTCCTGACTTTC.

This clone was counted only a few times. The V gene is TRBV5-1, the J gene TRBJ1-1, with TRBD1 as a possible D gene (5 bases). Germline V gene sequence: CDR1 SGHRS, CDR2 YFSETQ. CDR3 length: 16 residues. The V end was cut by 4 bases, the J end by 2 bases, with 18 bases between. The CDR3 region is CASSQDTIRGNTEAFF. CDR3 nucleotide sequence: TGCGCCAGCAGCCAAGACACCATTAGGGGAAACACTGAAGCTTTCTTT.

The chain has TRBV6-5 and TRBJ2-7; D possibly corresponds to TRBD2 (6 bases). This CDR3 contains 14 residues. V was cut by 0 bases and J by 2 bases, with 8 bases left in between. The germline CDR1 and CDR2 sequences are MNHEY and SVGAGI. The CDR3 loop reads CASSYSRGTYEQYF. The CDR3 nucleotides read TGTGCCAGCAGTTACTCCCGGGGGACCTACGAGCAGTACTTC.

The table lists this clone with a few counts. The genes are TRBV4-1 and TRBJ2-1, with 8 bases that match TRBD2. The CDR3 length is 15 residues. V lost 4 bases, J lost 8 bases, and 10 bases stayed unmatched. Germline V gives CDR1 MGHRA, CDR2 YSYEKL. DNA of the CDR3: TGCGCCAGCAGCCCGCTCGGACTAGCTTCCGATGAGCAGTTCTTC. It translates to CASSPLGLASDEQFF.

This clone was seen a few times. The CDR3 nucleotides read TGTGCCAGCAGCGCTACGGGGTATAGCAATCAGCCCCAGCATTTT. As protein: CASSATGYSNQPQHF. This rearrangement joins TRBV9 to TRBJ1-5; D is unclear. The CDR3 is 15 residues long. Germline-derived CDR1 and CDR2 are SGDLS and YYNGEE. V lost 3 bases and J lost 0, with 10 bases in between.

The rearrangement joins TRBV4-3 to TRBJ2-7; tentatively, D is TRBD1 (5 bases). This CDR3 is built from 16 residues. Trimming removed 1 base from V and 1 base from J, with 14 bases in between. Germline V gene lookup returns CDR1 LGHNA and CDR2 YSLEER. This CDR3 is CASSQGGQDHSYEQYV. The CDR3 nucleotides read TGCGCCAGCAGCCAAGGGGGCCAGGACCATTCCTACGAGCAGTACGTC.

V gene TRBV19 combines with J gene TRBJ2-3, with 9 bases identical to TRBD2. The CDR3 has 15 residues. Trimming removed 3 bases from V and 3 bases from J; junction bases left unmatched: 4. In germline, CDR1 is LNHDA, CDR2 SQIVND (reference sequence). As DNA, the CDR3 is TGTGCCAGTAGTATCCTGGCGGGAGGGACAGATACGCAGTATTTT. Its translation: CASSILAGGTDTQYF. Supplemented by reference TRBV19 and TRBJ2-3, the full variable domain reads DGGITQSPKYLFRKEGQNVTLSCEQNLNHDAMYWYRQDPGQGLRLIYYSQIVNDFQKGDIAEGYSVSREKKESFPLTVTSAQKNPTAFYLCASSILAGGTDTQYFGPGTRLTVL.

V is TRBV28 and J is TRBJ1-5, with D uncertain. The V end was cut by 5 bases, the J end by 3 bases, with 17 bases between. This CDR3 is built from 16 residues. The germline CDR1 and CDR2 sequences are MDHEN and SYDVKM. DNA of the CDR3: TGTGCCAGCAGTCCATACCGGGTCCTCTCCAATCAGCCCCAGCATTTT. It translates to CASSPYRVLSNQPQHF.

The chain is built from TRBV11-3 and TRBJ2-4; D is unclear. There are 16 residues in the CDR3. Germline CDR1 reads SGHNT; CDR2 reads YENEEA. The germline V and J ends were trimmed by 1 base and 6 bases, with 16 bases remaining between them. CDR3 DNA sequence: TGTGCCAGCAGCTTAGGGAGTTGGCCGGGTGGAAACATTCAGTACTTC. Amino acid sequence: CASSLGSWPGGNIQYF.

The V call is TRBV11-3, the J call TRBJ2-7, with 9 bases fitting TRBD2. Per germline, CDR1 SGHNT and CDR2 YENEEA. The CDR3 runs 15 residues. Trimming cost V 8 bases and J 7 bases; bases outside gene matches: 15. The CDR3, as DNA: TGTGCCAGCGGTCGCGGGAGGGCCTTCGGGGAGGAGCAGTACTTC. Translated, it gives CASGRGRAFGEEQYF.

This chain joins TRBV6-2 or TRBV6-3 and TRBJ2-7; no clear D gene. Between the trimmed V and J ends, which lost 6 bases and 7 bases, there was a span of 16 bases. The germline V gene has CDR1 MNHEY and CDR2 SVGEGT. CDR3 length: 13 amino acids. The CDR3 protein is CASRPTTSREQYF. The DNA of the CDR3 is TGTGCCAGCAGGCCTACTACCTCGAGAGAGCAGTACTTC.

In this sample, this clone turned up a few times. The V gene is TRBV11-3, the J gene TRBJ2-1; 7 positions match TRBD2. V shed 5 bases and J 5 bases; nucleotides not matched to a gene: 9. This CDR3 comprises 15 residues. Per germline, CDR1 SGHNT and CDR2 YENEEA. The CDR3 DNA reads TGTGCCAGCAGCAGGACTAGGGATGGGGACAATGAGCAGTTCTTC. Its translation: CASSRTRDGDNEQFF.

This clone has a handful of counts. This chain connects TRBV29-1 to TRBJ1-3, with D unresolved. Per the germline V gene, CDR1 is SQVTM and CDR2 is ANQGSEA. The CDR3 is made up of 11 amino acids. V was clipped by 8 bases and J by 0 bases, with 5 bases between them. CDR3: CSYISGNTIYF. The CDR3 coding sequence is TGCAGCTACATCTCTGGAAACACCATATATTTT.

The chain recombines TRBV7-9 with TRBJ2-7; a weak D match, TRBD1 (7 bases). The CDR3 runs to 13 residues. Trimming took off 1 base at V and 7 bases at J, with 11 bases between the two ends. Germline values: CDR1 SEHNR, CDR2 FQNEAQ (reference sequence). CDR3 nucleotide sequence: TGTGCCAGCAGCTTAGTTCAGGGGGGTGAGCAGTACTTC. Translated, it gives CASSLVQGGEQYF.

The chain couples TRBV18 to TRBJ1-2, with a possible D match to TRBD1 (5 bases). The germline V gene encodes CDR1 KGHSH and CDR2 LQKENI. The V gene lost 6 bases and the J gene lost 8 bases, with 10 bases spanning the gap. This CDR3 contains 11 residues. The CDR3 nucleotides read TGTGCCAGCTCGTCGACAGAGGGCTACACCTTC. It codes for CASSSTEGYTF.

This rearrangement joins TRBV10-2 to TRBJ2-3, with 8 bases that match TRBD1. V shed 4 bases and J 0 bases; nucleotides not matched to a gene: 0. Germline assignment: CDR1 WSHSY and CDR2 SAAADI. This CDR3 has 14 residues. Here the CDR3 reads CASSGQGSTDTQYF. The CDR3 DNA sequence: TGCGCCAGCAGTGGACAGGGGAGCACAGATACGCAGTATTTT.

This clone has more than one count but fewer than ten. The chain uses TRBV7-2 and TRBJ2-3; 7 nucleotides align to TRBD1. Germline CDR1 is SGHTA and CDR2 is FQGNSA. V was pared by 4 bases and J by 7 bases, with 8 bases of the junction left unmatched. The CDR3 is made up of 14 amino acids. CDR3 DNA: TGTGCCAGCAGCTCGGGACAGTCAGTAAATACGCAGTATTTT. Translated, it gives CASSSGQSVNTQYF.

The rearrangement joins TRBV6-5 to TRBJ1-5; TRBD1 agrees at 8 bases. Germline V gene data show CDR1 as MNHEY and CDR2 as SVGAGI. J gave up 4 bases and V 2 bases, and 1 base lay outside the gene matches. The CDR3 has 14 residues. The CDR3: CASSYGQGNQPQHF. The CDR3 DNA reads as TGTGCCAGCAGTTACGGACAGGGAAATCAGCCCCAGCATTTT.

This chain links TRBV27 with TRBJ1-6, with D maybe TRBD1 (5 bases). CDR1 and CDR2 from the germline V gene are MNHEY and SMNVEV (reference sequence). The CDR3 length is 14 residues. Deletions cut 4 bases from V and 6 bases from J, with 10 bases between. This CDR3 reads CASSWGETNSPLHF. CDR3 DNA: TGTGCCAGCAGTTGGGGGGAGACTAATTCACCCCTCCACTTT.